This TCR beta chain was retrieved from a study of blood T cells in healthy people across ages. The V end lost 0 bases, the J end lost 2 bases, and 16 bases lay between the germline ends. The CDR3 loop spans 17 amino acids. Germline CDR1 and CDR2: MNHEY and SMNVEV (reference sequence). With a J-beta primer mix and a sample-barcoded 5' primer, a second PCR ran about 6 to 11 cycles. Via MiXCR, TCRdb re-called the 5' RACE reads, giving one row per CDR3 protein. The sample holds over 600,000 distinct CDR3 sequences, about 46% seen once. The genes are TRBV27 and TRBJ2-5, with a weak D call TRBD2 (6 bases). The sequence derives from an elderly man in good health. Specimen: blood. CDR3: CASSLSINGGEQETQYF. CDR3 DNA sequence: TGTGCCAGCAGTTTATCGATCAATGGCGGGGAGCAAGAGACCCAGTACTTC.